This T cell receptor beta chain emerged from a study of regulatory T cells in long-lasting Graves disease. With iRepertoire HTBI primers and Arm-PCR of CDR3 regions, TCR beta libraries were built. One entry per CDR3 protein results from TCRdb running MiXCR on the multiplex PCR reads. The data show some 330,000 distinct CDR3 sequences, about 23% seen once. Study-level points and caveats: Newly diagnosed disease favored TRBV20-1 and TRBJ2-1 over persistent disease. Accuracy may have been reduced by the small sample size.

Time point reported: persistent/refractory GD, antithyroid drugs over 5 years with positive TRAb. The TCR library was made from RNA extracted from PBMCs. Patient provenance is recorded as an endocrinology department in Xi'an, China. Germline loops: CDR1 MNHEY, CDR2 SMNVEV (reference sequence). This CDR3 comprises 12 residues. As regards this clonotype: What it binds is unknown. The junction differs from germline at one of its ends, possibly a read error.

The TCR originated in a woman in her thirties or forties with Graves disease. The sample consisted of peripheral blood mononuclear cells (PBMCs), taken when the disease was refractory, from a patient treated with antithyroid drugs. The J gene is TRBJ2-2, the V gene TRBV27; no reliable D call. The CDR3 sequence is CTSSQNTGELFF. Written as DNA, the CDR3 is TGTACCAGCAGCCAGAACACCGGGGAGCTGTTTTTT.